The source of this TCR beta chain is a study of cytomegalovirus exposure and HLA in healthy donors. General study results and limits: Testing in vitro showed a few CMV-associated chains specific for CMV antigens.

Here immunoSEQ multiplex PCR was the method, and the copy in TCRdb shows in-frame clones only, minus some. The table includes about 160,000 clones, about 95% detected once. Worth noting for this clone: Its antigen is currently unknown.

The V gene end was trimmed by 7 bases and the J gene end by 4 bases; junction bases not matched to a gene: 7. Germline V lookup: CDR1 SEHNR, CDR2 FQNEAQ (reference sequence). The CDR3 totals 14 residues. The sample consisted of PBMCs. The receptor was derived from a woman younger than 35 in good health and CMV-seronegative. The chain has TRBV7-9 and TRBJ2-7; TRBD1 matches at 10 bases. CDR3 sequence (DNA): TGTGCCAGCACCTCGACAGGGGGCATATACGAGCAGTACTTC. Translating gives CASTSTGGIYEQYF.